Here is one TCR beta chain with its context. Its specificity is not known. The sample holds other DNA sequences that translate to the same CDR3. This entry comes from a study of cytomegalovirus exposure and HLA in healthy donors. Study-level points and caveats: The availability of immune exposure information extended only to CMV serostatus.

Nominally healthy donors provided the samples, though records likely missed some immune exposures. V lost 2 bases to trimming and J lost 0 bases, with 13 bases between them. CDR3 length equals 17 residues. Germline V CDR1 and CDR2: KGHSH, LQKENI. PCR primers comprised 60 Vbeta and 13 Jbeta primers. Clones were read by immunoSEQ multiplex PCR, and TCRdb kept only the in-frame ones, dropping some. The data hold about 200,000 clones, with 79% observed a single time. The TCR sequence derives from a man aged 50 to 60 in good health and CMV-seronegative. The specimen sequenced was PBMCs. J is TRBJ2-2 and V is TRBV18; D remains ambiguous. The CDR3: CASSPTVGMANTGELFF. CDR3 in DNA: TGTGCCAGCTCACCAACAGTGGGTATGGCGAACACCGGGGAGCTGTTTTTT.